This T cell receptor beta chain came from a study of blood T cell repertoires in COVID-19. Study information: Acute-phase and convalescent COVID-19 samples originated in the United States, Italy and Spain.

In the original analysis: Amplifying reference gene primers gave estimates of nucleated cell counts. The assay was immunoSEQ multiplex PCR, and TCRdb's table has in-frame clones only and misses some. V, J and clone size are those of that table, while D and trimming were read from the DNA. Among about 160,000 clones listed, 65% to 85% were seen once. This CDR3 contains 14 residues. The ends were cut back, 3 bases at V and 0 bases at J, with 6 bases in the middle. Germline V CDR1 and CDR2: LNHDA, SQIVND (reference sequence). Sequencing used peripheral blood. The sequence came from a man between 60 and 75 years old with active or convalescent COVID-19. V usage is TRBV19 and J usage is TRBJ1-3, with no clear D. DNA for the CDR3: TGTGCCAGTAGTATGGCAGTCTCTGGAAACACCATATATTTT. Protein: CASSMAVSGNTIYF.